This TCR beta chain appears in the sequencing data of a study of blood T cells in healthy people across ages. Study observations and caveats: Per million T cells, TCR beta diversity dropped about linearly as age rose. The study could not conclusively compare naive and antigen-experienced cells, given its unsorted PBMCs.

Turning to this clonotype: What it binds is unknown.

Donor samples were obtained from healthy Caucasian individuals from Russia, aged roughly 6 to 95. Per sample, no less than 5 micrograms of total RNA were extracted. Primers used in a second PCR of roughly 6 to 12 cycles were a sample-barcoded 5' primer and a J-beta primer mix. TCRdb ran MiXCR on the 5' RACE reads and lists one entry per CDR3 protein. The repertoire holds 2 million or so distinct CDR3 sequences, with about 50% as singletons. The source material was blood. The receptor was isolated from a woman in her forties in good health.

CDR3 sequence reads: CASSSASRDRNTEAFF. As DNA, the CDR3 is TGTGCCAGCAGCTCGGCGTCCCGGGACAGGAACACTGAAGCTTTCTTT. The chain employs TRBV7-6 and TRBJ1-1; 7 bases align to TRBD1. After removal of 4 bases from V and 1 base from J, the junction contained 9 bases not matched to a gene. Germline V gives CDR1 SGHVS, CDR2 FNYEAQ. CDR3 length: 16 residues. Full variable domain (missing parts from reference TRBV7-6 and TRBJ1-1): GAGVSQSPRYKVTKRGQDVALRCDPISGHVSLYWYRQALGQGPEFLTYFNYEAQQDKSGLPNDRFSAERPEGSISTLTIQRTEQRDSAMYRCASSSASRDRNTEAFFGQGTRLTVV.